The rows below give T cell receptor beta chains drawn from one sample of a study of OX40 agonist ivuxolimab in advanced cancers. The assay was immunoSEQ multiplex PCR, and TCRdb's table has in-frame clones only and misses some. The table records more than 70,000 clones, about four fifths of them present only once. The sample was CD4+ or CD8+ T cells sorted from blood, taken in a trial of the OX40 agonist ivuxolimab. These receptor sequences come from an adult with an advanced solid tumor such as melanoma, head and neck, liver or kidney cancer. CDR3s include the opening cysteine and the closing phenylalanine or tryptophan.

length,V,CDR3
10,TRBV20-1,CSGGAETQYF
18,TRBV11-2,CASSSIFQFVEGHTEAFF
16,TRBV5-8,CASTPGAVSSKNIQYF
14,TRBV5-4,CASSFEGANYGYTF
13,TRBV15,CATSRAGSSEAFF
13,TRBV4-1,CASSQGGTYGYTF
13,TRBV7-9,CASSPNKNTEAFF
14,TRBV2,CASRVTSTHYGYTF
12,TRBV30,CAWSVEWETQYF
14,TRBV7-2,CASSFWTITNEQFF
14,TRBV7-3,CASSLTFRTGELFF
17,TRBV18,CASSRDRGLMNTGELFF
15,TRBV6-4,CASSEGLAETVKQYF
14,TRBV7-8,CASSLDSRNSPLHF
14,TRBV19,CASSSASGPYEQYF
15,TRBV7-9,CASSLGTANNSPLHF
15,TRBV18,CASSPGQGANTEAFF
13,TRBV15,CATTGQWGETQYF
16,TRBV18,CASSQIHIGENQPQHF
13,TRBV30,CAWNRGPSYEQYF
15,TRBV7-2,CASSLVNSGANVLTF
14,TRBV6-1,CASSAVGPKIGYTF
15,TRBV5-1,CASSLFAGSLGEQFF
14,TRBV6-5,CASSVDRGFTEAFF
14,TRBV6-1,CASRETGGYTEAFF
16,TRBV5-1,CASSESGLAAYNEQFF
14,TRBV4-3,CASSQDLGGNEQFF
17,TRBV5-5,CASSLSRLQLPTYEQYF
15,TRBV5-6,CASSLGRAGANVLTF
15,TRBV19,CASRRTSGPLDTQYF
13,TRBV7-2,CASSLAGRRESTF
15,TRBV10-3,CAIRPQVSGGTEAFF
15,TRBV5-1,CASSPGQGLKETQYF
15,TRBV6-5,CASSPYRAGDTEAFF
14,TRBV11-2,CASSSLLGVRTQYF
14,TRBV6-5,CASSYSQFNQPQHF
15,TRBV2,CASRRRQAVNTEAFF
14,TRBV29-1,CSVDPTGLTGELFF
16,TRBV5-6,CASRAGWRGSTDTQYF
16,TRBV18,CASSRGTSGPSNEQFF
16,TRBV18,CASSHTSGSSYNEQFF
17,TRBV11-2,CASSSLSGRAVDGELFF
14,TRBV7-6,CASSLDGNTDTQYF
15,TRBV14,CASSTQMATNEKLFF
12,TRBV14,CASSQVEWGYTF
13,TRBV5-1,CASSYGSYNEQFF
13,TRBV7-9,CASSLQGNTEAFF
15,TRBV5-1,CASSRGDQGRSGYTF
15,TRBV15,CATSLLAGLSDTQYF
15,TRBV5-6,CASSLRDRDNQPQHF
15,TRBV28,CASSLAGSSADTQYF
15,TRBV5-1,CASSLIGQNNSPLHF
14,TRBV2,CASSPTGGLGTQYF
11,TRBV6-5,CASTNTGELFF